This entry is about one T cell receptor beta chain. Its target is not known. The entry originates in a study of T cells in narcolepsy. Across the study: Patients with NT1 or NT2 and healthy control donors were enrolled. Findings of the study overall: Autoreactive HCRT-specific and TRIB2-specific clonotypes were marked in same-patient CSF-versus-blood CD4+ comparisons.

Measured with immunoSEQ multiplex PCR; TCRdb has only the in-frame clones, and not every one. The table shows about 32,000 clones, with 79% occurring only once. Germline lookup yields CDR1 KGHSH and CDR2 LQKENI. V lost 3 bases to trimming and J lost 0 bases; unmatched junction nucleotides: 10. This CDR3 is 18 amino acids long. The specimen was memory (CD45RA-) CD4+ T cells from blood. This TCR derives from a human donor in good health. The chain employs TRBV18 and TRBJ2-2; TRBD2 matches at 7 bases. Written as DNA, the CDR3 is TGTGCCAGCTCACCTCTCAGCGGGGCGAAGACGAACACCGGGGAGCTGTTTTTT. It codes for CASSPLSGAKTNTGELFF.